The present TCR beta chain was sequenced within a study of cytomegalovirus exposure and HLA in healthy donors. General study points: More than 15,000 TCR beta sequences were associated with HLA alleles at 0.05 false discovery rate in a later analysis.

This clone appeared a single time. Antigen specificity is unknown. The CDR3 has 14 residues. Looked up from germline, CDR1 is MNHEY and CDR2 is SMNVEV (reference sequence). V dropped 5 bases and J dropped 1; count of bases not matched to a gene: 4. Researchers ran the PCR with 60 Vbeta and 13 Jbeta primers. Assay used: immunoSEQ multiplex PCR; TCRdb lists only in-frame clones, some missing. The repertoire includes about 160,000 clones, approximately 86% of them detected once, and under 2.5% sits in the top ten. V usage is TRBV27 and J usage is TRBJ1-1; 7 bases align to TRBD1. The TCR was taken from a woman under 30 in good health and CMV-seronegative. Sequencing was carried out using PBMCs. The CDR3 loop reads CASSLRGENTEAFF. DNA for the CDR3: TGTGCCAGCAGTCTCAGGGGGGAGAACACTGAAGCTTTCTTT.